Given below is one T cell receptor beta chain in context. This sample was taken from a study of cytomegalovirus exposure and HLA in healthy donors. Looking at the study overall: When 350 to 500 donors were genotyped, just over 80% of them were found to fall in the Caucasian-associated ancestry cluster.

V dropped 2 bases and J dropped 2 bases, with 4 bases sitting between them. The CDR3 is 13 residues long. CDR1 and CDR2 (germline): SGHTA, FQGNSA. Primers included in the PCR were 60 Vbeta and 13 Jbeta primers. Methods used by the authors: Later analysis identified tens of millions of unique TCR beta chains, about 11 million shared. Assay: immunoSEQ multiplex PCR; the TCRdb copy retains only in-frame clones and omits some. That table is the source of V, J and clone size, and D and trimming were worked out from the DNA. The sample has around 110,000 clones; 81% are singletons. The chain is built from TRBV7-2 and TRBJ1-5; unclear D gene. This clonotype was obtained from a woman under 40 in good health and CMV-seronegative. The specimen sequenced was PBMCs. The CDR3 coding sequence is TGTGCCAGCAGCTTACAGGGCAATCAGCCCCAGCATTTT. This gives the protein CASSLQGNQPQHF. The variable domain in full, with the rest retrieved from reference TRBV7-2 and TRBJ1-5, is GAGVSQSPSNKVTEKGKDVELRCDPISGHTALYWYRQSLGQGLEFLIYFQGNSAPDKSGLPSDRFSAERTGGSVSTLTIQRTQQEDSAVYLCASSLQGNQPQHFGDGTRLSIL.